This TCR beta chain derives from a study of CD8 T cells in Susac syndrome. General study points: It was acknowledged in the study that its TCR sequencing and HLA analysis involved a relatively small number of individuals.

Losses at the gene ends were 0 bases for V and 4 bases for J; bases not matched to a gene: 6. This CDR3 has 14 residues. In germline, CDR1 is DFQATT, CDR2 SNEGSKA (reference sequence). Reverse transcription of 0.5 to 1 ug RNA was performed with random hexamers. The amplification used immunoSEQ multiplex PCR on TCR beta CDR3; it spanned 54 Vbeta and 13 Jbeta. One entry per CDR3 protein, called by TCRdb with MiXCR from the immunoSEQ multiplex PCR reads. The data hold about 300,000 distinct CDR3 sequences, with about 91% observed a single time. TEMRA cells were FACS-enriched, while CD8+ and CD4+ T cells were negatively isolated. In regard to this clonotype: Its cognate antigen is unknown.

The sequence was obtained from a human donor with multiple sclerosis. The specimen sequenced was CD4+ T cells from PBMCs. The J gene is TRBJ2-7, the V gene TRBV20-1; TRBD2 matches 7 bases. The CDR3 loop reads CSARETGGPYEQYF. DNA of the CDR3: TGCAGTGCTAGAGAGACGGGAGGCCCGTACGAGCAGTACTTC.